This T cell receptor (beta chain) comes out of a study of post-analysis software for immune sequencing data. Concerning this clonotype itself: What it recognizes is unknown.

Study outcomes and limitations: Roughly 5 TRBV segments, TRBV5-6, TRBV5-1 and TRBV20-1 among them, were found more frequent in patients than controls.

V was cut by 3 bases and J by 0 bases, with 12 bases left in between. This CDR3 contains 16 residues. Tagging with unique molecular identifiers was a feature of the TCR beta cDNA libraries. TCRdb ran MiXCR on the PCR reads and lists one entry per CDR3 protein. The repertoire consists of roughly 650,000 distinct CDR3 sequences, with 59% occurring once and the leading ten covering roughly 10%. V usage is TRBV12-3 or TRBV12-4 and J usage is TRBJ2-1; TRBD1 is a possible D gene (6 bases). The clonotype originates from a girl aged 2-10 years with multiple sclerosis. Sequencing used blood. The CDR3 DNA sequence: TGTGCCAGCAGTTTTCGAAGACAGGTCTCCTACAATGAGCAGTTCTTC. Translating it yields CASSFRRQVSYNEQFF.